This is a list of T cell receptor beta chains from one sample in a study of beta chain features in type 1 diabetes. TCRdb keeps only in-frame clones here, not all; method: immunoSEQ multiplex PCR. The table lists 250,000 to 300,000 clones, around 22% of them singletons, with around 0.013% in the top ten. The specimen was naive CD4+ T cells from blood. Receptor source: a woman aged 25 to 39 with type 1 diabetes. Each CDR3 is given with its conserved first and last residue. The D gene is left open where the match is weak. Not every row has a clone size; where given, it reads once, few, many or a size class.

d_call: NA; j_call: TRBJ2-7; v_call: TRBV6-6; clone_size: NA; cdr3_nt: TGTGCCAGCAGTTATCTGAGACTATCCCTCGAGCAGTACTTC; cdr3_aa: CASSYLRLSLEQYF
d_call: NA; j_call: TRBJ2-7; v_call: TRBV7-9; clone_size: NA; cdr3_nt: TGTGCCAGCAGCTCTCAACTAGCCACCTACGAGCAGTACTTC; cdr3_aa: CASSSQLATYEQYF
d_call: TRBD2; j_call: TRBJ2-5; v_call: TRBV30; clone_size: NA; cdr3_nt: TGTGCCTGGAGTGTCAGCGGGAGAGAGACCCAGTACTTC; cdr3_aa: CAWSVSGRETQYF
d_call: TRBD2; j_call: TRBJ2-7; v_call: TRBV7-9; clone_size: NA; cdr3_nt: TGTGCCAGCAGCTTAGGGCTAGCGGATCCCTACGAGCAGTACTTC; cdr3_aa: CASSLGLADPYEQYF
d_call: TRBD1; j_call: TRBJ2-5; v_call: TRBV9; clone_size: NA; cdr3_nt: TGTGCCAGCAGCCCCCCATCTCGGGACAGTCAAGAGACCCAGTACTTC; cdr3_aa: CASSPPSRDSQETQYF
d_call: TRBD1; j_call: TRBJ2-7; v_call: TRBV28; clone_size: NA; cdr3_nt: TGTGCCAGCAGTCCCAGACAGGGTTTGGAGCAGTACTTC; cdr3_aa: CASSPRQGLEQYF
d_call: NA; j_call: TRBJ1-5; v_call: TRBV5-1; clone_size: once; cdr3_nt: TGCGCCAGCAGCGTGGGGGGGAGGAATCAGCCCCAGCATTTT; cdr3_aa: CASSVGGRNQPQHF
d_call: TRBD1; j_call: TRBJ2-3; v_call: TRBV28; clone_size: NA; cdr3_nt: TGTGCCAGCAGTCTAGACAGGGGGTACGGAGATACGCAGTATTTT; cdr3_aa: CASSLDRGYGDTQYF
d_call: TRBD1; j_call: TRBJ1-5; v_call: TRBV4-1; clone_size: NA; cdr3_nt: TGCGCCAGCAGCCCCGGTCGATTAAGGACAGGGGACAACAATCAGCCCCAGCATTTT; cdr3_aa: CASSPGRLRTGDNNQPQHF
d_call: TRBD1; j_call: TRBJ2-1; v_call: TRBV7-3; clone_size: NA; cdr3_nt: TGTGCCAGCAGCCATGGACAGGGGGCGAACTCCTACAATGAGCAGTTCTTC; cdr3_aa: CASSHGQGANSYNEQFF
d_call: NA; j_call: TRBJ1-2; v_call: TRBV25-1; clone_size: few; cdr3_nt: TGTGCCAGCAGTGAATACAGGGCAGGCTATGGCTACACCTTC; cdr3_aa: CASSEYRAGYGYTF
d_call: TRBD2; j_call: TRBJ2-1; v_call: TRBV9; clone_size: NA; cdr3_nt: TGTGCCAGCAGCCCCATCGCCGGGACTAGCGCTTCACAGCAGTTCTTC; cdr3_aa: CASSPIAGTSASQQFF
d_call: TRBD2; j_call: TRBJ2-1; v_call: TRBV29-1; clone_size: NA; cdr3_nt: TGCAGCGTTGCGTCCGGGACTACCAATGAGCAGTTCTTC; cdr3_aa: CSVASGTTNEQFF
d_call: TRBD2; j_call: TRBJ2-1; v_call: TRBV11-3; clone_size: NA; cdr3_nt: TGTGCCAGCAGCTCCCGTCGGCTAGCGGGAGACTACAATGAGCAGTTCTTC; cdr3_aa: CASSSRRLAGDYNEQFF
d_call: NA; j_call: TRBJ2-7; v_call: TRBV30; clone_size: NA; cdr3_nt: TGTGCCTGGACTTTGGGACAACCCTACGAGCAGTACTTC; cdr3_aa: CAWTLGQPYEQYF
d_call: TRBD2; j_call: TRBJ2-1; v_call: TRBV18; clone_size: once; cdr3_nt: TGTGCCAGCTCACCACCGGGACTAGCGGTCTACAATGAGCAGTTCTTC; cdr3_aa: CASSPPGLAVYNEQFF
d_call: NA; j_call: TRBJ2-5; v_call: TRBV15; clone_size: few; cdr3_nt: TGTGCCACCAGCAGAGATCCGCAGGTACAAGAGACCCAGTACTTC; cdr3_aa: CATSRDPQVQETQYF
d_call: NA; j_call: TRBJ2-1; v_call: TRBV19; clone_size: NA; cdr3_nt: TGTGCCAGTAGTATAGATCGGGGGATCAAGAGCCACAATGAGCAGTTCTTC; cdr3_aa: CASSIDRGIKSHNEQFF
d_call: TRBD2; j_call: TRBJ2-3; v_call: TRBV9; clone_size: NA; cdr3_nt: TGTGCCAGCAGCGTAGCGTCTAGCGGGAGAGATACGCAGTATTTT; cdr3_aa: CASSVASSGRDTQYF
d_call: TRBD2; j_call: TRBJ2-3; v_call: TRBV19; clone_size: few; cdr3_nt: TGTGCCAGTAGTTGGGGGGGACGCATGGATACGCAGTATTTT; cdr3_aa: CASSWGGRMDTQYF
d_call: NA; j_call: TRBJ1-4; v_call: TRBV9; clone_size: NA; cdr3_nt: TGTGCCAGCAGCGTATACCCCTTGGGGGGAACTAATGAAAAACTGTTTTTT; cdr3_aa: CASSVYPLGGTNEKLFF
d_call: NA; j_call: TRBJ2-7; v_call: TRBV29-1; clone_size: few; cdr3_nt: TGCAGCGTTGAGGGCACAGCCTACGAGCAGTACTTC; cdr3_aa: CSVEGTAYEQYF
d_call: NA; j_call: TRBJ1-4; v_call: TRBV29-1; clone_size: few; cdr3_nt: TGCAGCGCCTCCTCACAGGGAACTAATGAAAAACTGTTTTTT; cdr3_aa: CSASSQGTNEKLFF
d_call: TRBD2; j_call: TRBJ2-3; v_call: TRBV29-1; clone_size: NA; cdr3_nt: TGCAGCGTAGGGACTAGCGGGAGAGGGGATACGCAGTATTTT; cdr3_aa: CSVGTSGRGDTQYF
d_call: TRBD2; j_call: TRBJ2-7; v_call: TRBV27; clone_size: NA; cdr3_nt: TGTGCCAGCAGCCTTGGACTAGCGGGAGGGCGTGTGCAGTACTTC; cdr3_aa: CASSLGLAGGRVQYF
d_call: NA; j_call: TRBJ2-1; v_call: TRBV11-2; clone_size: NA; cdr3_nt: TGTGCCAGCAGCGTGGGCGATGAGCAGTTCTTC; cdr3_aa: CASSVGDEQFF
d_call: NA; j_call: TRBJ2-7; v_call: TRBV7-9; clone_size: NA; cdr3_nt: TGTGCCAGCAGCCCCGGCCCTGGGGCCGGCCCCTACGAGCAGTACTTC; cdr3_aa: CASSPGPGAGPYEQYF
d_call: NA; j_call: TRBJ1-5; v_call: TRBV18; clone_size: once; cdr3_nt: TGTGCCAGCTCACCAGGGGAGCAGCCCCAGCATTTT; cdr3_aa: CASSPGEQPQHF
d_call: NA; j_call: TRBJ2-1; v_call: TRBV15; clone_size: NA; cdr3_nt: TGTGCCACCAGCAGGGCCGCGGGCCTCCAGGCAAATGAGCAGTTCTTC; cdr3_aa: CATSRAAGLQANEQFF
d_call: NA; j_call: TRBJ1-1; v_call: TRBV7-9; clone_size: NA; cdr3_nt: TGTGCCAGCAGCGCCCGAGGGGGAAACACTGAAGCTTTCTTT; cdr3_aa: CASSARGGNTEAFF
d_call: NA; j_call: TRBJ2-1; v_call: TRBV5-1; clone_size: few; cdr3_nt: TGCGCCAGCAGTCCGGCAGCGACCTACAATGAGCAGTTCTTC; cdr3_aa: CASSPAATYNEQFF
d_call: TRBD2; j_call: TRBJ2-7; v_call: TRBV5-4; clone_size: NA; cdr3_nt: TGTGCCAGCAGCTCCGGGACTAGTTCCTACGAGCAGTACTTC; cdr3_aa: CASSSGTSSYEQYF
d_call: TRBD1; j_call: TRBJ1-5; v_call: TRBV4-1; clone_size: NA; cdr3_nt: TGCGCCAGCAGCCGGGGGGGCGGGACAGGGGACCAGCCCCAGCATTTT; cdr3_aa: CASSRGGGTGDQPQHF
d_call: TRBD2; j_call: TRBJ2-7; v_call: TRBV29-1; clone_size: NA; cdr3_nt: TGCAGCGTTGCTGCGGGAGACGAGCAGTACTTC; cdr3_aa: CSVAAGDEQYF
d_call: NA; j_call: TRBJ1-5; v_call: TRBV4-1; clone_size: NA; cdr3_nt: TGCGCCAGCAGCTTGATCACCGGGACACCCAATCAGCCCCAGCATTTT; cdr3_aa: CASSLITGTPNQPQHF
d_call: TRBD2; j_call: TRBJ2-7; v_call: TRBV2; clone_size: few; cdr3_nt: TGTGCCAGCAGTGCAGGACTAGCGGGAGGGTCCTACGAGCAGTACTTC; cdr3_aa: CASSAGLAGGSYEQYF
d_call: NA; j_call: TRBJ2-5; v_call: TRBV30; clone_size: NA; cdr3_nt: TGTGCCTGGGGCCGAGAGACCCAGTACTTC; cdr3_aa: CAWGRETQYF
d_call: TRBD1; j_call: TRBJ1-2; v_call: TRBV7-9; clone_size: NA; cdr3_nt: TGTGCCAGCAGCTCGGGGGACAGGGGTGGCTACACCTTC; cdr3_aa: CASSSGDRGGYTF
d_call: TRBD2; j_call: TRBJ2-7; v_call: TRBV6-5; clone_size: once; cdr3_nt: TGTGCCAGCAGTTACTCGCGCCGGACTAGCTCCTACGAGCAGTACTTC; cdr3_aa: CASSYSRRTSSYEQYF
d_call: NA; j_call: TRBJ2-1; v_call: TRBV2; clone_size: NA; cdr3_nt: TGTGCCAGCAGGCCTGACACTTACAATGAGCAGTTCTTC; cdr3_aa: CASRPDTYNEQFF